The 9 T cell receptor beta chains below all came from one sample that was sequenced in a study of T cells in localized non-small cell lung cancer. The repertoire was sequenced with immunoSEQ multiplex PCR; TCRdb's copy has only in-frame clones and lacks some. The sample records tens of thousands of clones, about 87% being singletons. The sample consisted of peripheral blood, taken before any cancer treatment. The receptors derive from a woman aged 35 to 69 with stage I lung adenocarcinoma.

The chain employs TRBV2 and TRBJ2-4; TRBD2 might be the D (7 bases). Germline assignment: CDR1 SNHLY and CDR2 FYNNEI. The CDR3 has 14 amino acids. The V and J ends lost 6 bases and 8 bases respectively, with 17 bases between them. CDR3 residues: CASSSRGGRDIQYF. DNA for the CDR3: TGTGCCAGCAGCAGTAGGGGGGGAAGAGACATTCAGTACTTC.

The chain couples TRBV19 to TRBJ1-5, with D uncertain. This CDR3 is built from 12 residues. Germline lookup yields CDR1 LNHDA and CDR2 SQIVND (reference sequence). DNA for the CDR3: TGTGGCACAGCTAATAGCAATCAGCCCCAGCATTTT. Its translation is CGTANSNQPQHF. Complete variable domain (other parts from reference TRBV19 and TRBJ1-5): DGGITQSPKYLFRKEGQNVTLSCEQNLNHDAMYWYRQDPGQGLRLIYYSQIVNDFQKGDIAEGYSVSREKKESFPLTVTSAQKNPTAFYLCGTANSNQPQHFGDGTRLSIL.

This clone was counted only a few times. The chain employs TRBV4-1 and TRBJ2-2; 7 nucleotides agree with TRBD2. This CDR3 is 18 amino acids long. CDR1 is MGHRA, CDR2 YSYEKL, per germline. Germline trimming cut 3 bases from V and 2 bases from J; bases unmatched to any gene: 12. In DNA form, the CDR3 reads TGCGCCAGCAGCCATTTAGAGCCTAGCGGATTTAACACCGGGGAGCTGTTTTTT. This sequence encodes CASSHLEPSGFNTGELFF.

This rearrangement joins TRBV28 to TRBJ1-5; the match to TRBD1 covers 9 bases. Looked up from germline, CDR1 is MDHEN and CDR2 is SYDVKM. CDR3 size: 16 residues. J lost 6 bases, V lost 5 bases, and 11 bases had no gene match. Written as DNA, the CDR3 is TGTGCCAGCAGTCCCCCACAGGGGGCGGGTGGTCAGCCCCAGCATTTT. The encoded protein is CASSPPQGAGGQPQHF.

For the CDR3, the DNA is TGTGCCAGCAGCCTGACTTCTAGCAATTGGGAGACCCAGTACTTC. Protein sequence: CASSLTSSNWETQYF. The chain has TRBV7-3 and TRBJ2-5; the D gene is possibly TRBD2 (5 bases). The germline V and J ends were trimmed by 5 bases and 5 bases, with 18 bases remaining between them. Germline V gene lookup returns CDR1 SGHTA and CDR2 FQGTGA. This CDR3 spans 15 amino acids.

The J gene is TRBJ2-2, the V gene TRBV6-5; no definite D call. Germline V gene lookup returns CDR1 MNHEY and CDR2 SVGAGI. The V end lost 1 base, the J end lost 6 bases, and 9 bases lay between the germline ends. The CDR3 runs to 14 residues. The DNA of the CDR3 is TGTGCCAGCAGTTACTATCTAGGATCCGGGGAGCTGTTTTTT. Its translation is CASSYYLGSGELFF.

The rearrangement joins TRBV6-5 to TRBJ2-7, with TRBD1 matching over 8 bases. With V trimmed by 0 bases and J by 4 bases, 5 bases remained unmatched. The CDR3 loop spans 15 amino acids. Germline V gene sequence: CDR1 MNHEY, CDR2 SVGAGI. CDR3 DNA: TGTGCCAGCAGTTACTCGGGGCAGGGGGCTTACGAGCAGTACTTC. Its translation: CASSYSGQGAYEQYF.

The rearrangement joins TRBV7-9 to TRBJ2-1; tentative D call: TRBD2 (6 bases). CDR3 length equals 15 residues. V was trimmed by 0 bases and J by 4 bases, leaving 10 bases between them. In germline, CDR1 is SEHNR, CDR2 FQNEAQ (reference sequence). CDR3 residues: CASSLAGGEYNEQFF. In DNA, the CDR3 is TGTGCCAGCAGCTTAGCGGGAGGCGAGTACAATGAGCAGTTCTTC.

This chain uses TRBV10-1 with TRBJ2-7, with D unclear. The V gene's germline CDR1 is WNHNN and CDR2 SYGVQD (reference sequence). The CDR3 is 15 amino acids. V shed 3 bases and J shed 2 bases, with 14 bases lying between them. For the CDR3, the DNA is TGCGCCAGCAGTGAATGGGCTTTTTCCCCCTACGAGCAGTACTTC. Protein product: CASSEWAFSPYEQYF.